The entry below gives a single T cell receptor beta chain sequence along with its context. Its target is not known. This sample was included in a study of cytomegalovirus exposure and HLA in healthy donors. Study-wide findings and caveats: Cytomegalovirus-associated status was assigned to 150 or so TCR beta chains.

This CDR3 comprises 18 residues. Germline CDR1 is SGHAT and CDR2 is FQNNGV. V lost 1 base, J lost 9 bases, and 13 bases stayed unmatched. In the PCR, 60 Vbeta and 13 Jbeta primers were used. The method was immunoSEQ multiplex PCR; TCRdb's version includes in-frame clones alone and lacks a portion of them. Of about 96,000 clones detected, 60% to 75% appear once; the ten largest clones hold approximately 3.2%. The receptor was isolated from a female donor in good health and CMV-seropositive. The source material was PBMCs. The chain joins TRBV11-2 to TRBJ2-1; TRBD2 aligns across 12 bases. In nucleotides, the CDR3 is TGTGCCAGCAGCTTAGTAGGTCTAGCGGGGGGGTGGTTGGGTGAGCAGTTCTTC. Its protein product is CASSLVGLAGGWLGEQFF.